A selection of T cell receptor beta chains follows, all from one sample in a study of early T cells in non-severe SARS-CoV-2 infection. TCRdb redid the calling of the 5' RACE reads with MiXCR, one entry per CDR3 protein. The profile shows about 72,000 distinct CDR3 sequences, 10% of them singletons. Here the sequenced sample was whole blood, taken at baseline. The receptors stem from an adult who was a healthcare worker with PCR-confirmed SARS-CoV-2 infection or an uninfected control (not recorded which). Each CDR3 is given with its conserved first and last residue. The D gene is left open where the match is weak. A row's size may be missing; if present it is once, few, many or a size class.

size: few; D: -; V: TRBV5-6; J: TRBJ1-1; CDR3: CASSFPPTGESNRAAFF; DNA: TGTGCCAGCAGCTTCCCACCTACCGGGGAGTCTAATAGGGCGGCTTTCTTT
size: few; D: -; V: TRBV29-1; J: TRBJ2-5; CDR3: CSVVEGSKQETQYF; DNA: TGCAGCGTTGTGGAGGGGTCGAAACAAGAGACCCAGTACTTC
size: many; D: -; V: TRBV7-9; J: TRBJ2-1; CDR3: CASSPRKGESSYNEQFF; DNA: TGTGCCAGCAGCCCGCGGAAGGGGGAGAGCTCCTACAATGAGCAGTTCTTC
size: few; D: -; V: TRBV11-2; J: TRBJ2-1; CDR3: CASSSVYQYNEQFF; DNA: TGTGCCAGCAGCTCCGTATATCAGTACAATGAGCAGTTCTTC
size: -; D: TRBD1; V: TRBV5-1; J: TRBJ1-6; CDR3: CASSQKQGDYSPLHF; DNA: TGCGCCAGCAGCCAAAAACAGGGGGACTATTCACCCCTCCACTTT
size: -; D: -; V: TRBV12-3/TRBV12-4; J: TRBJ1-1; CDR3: CASSPGRGAFLGTEAFF; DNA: TGTGCCAGCAGCCCCGGGAGGGGCGCGTTTTTGGGCACTGAAGCTTTCTTT
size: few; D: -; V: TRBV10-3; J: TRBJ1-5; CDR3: CAISRDGSSNQPQHF; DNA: TGTGCCATCAGTAGGGACGGTTCTAGCAATCAGCCCCAGCATTTT
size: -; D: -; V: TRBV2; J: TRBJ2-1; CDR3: CASTPSPPTQEQFF; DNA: TGTGCCAGCACCCCTTCCCCCCCCACCCAAGAGCAGTTCTTC
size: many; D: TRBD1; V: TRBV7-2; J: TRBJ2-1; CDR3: CASSSGGRSYNEQFF; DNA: TGTGCCAGCAGCTCAGGGGGACGCTCCTACAATGAGCAGTTCTTC
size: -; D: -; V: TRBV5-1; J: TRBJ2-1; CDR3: CASSLSPGPGDEQFF; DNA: TGCGCCAGCAGCTTGTCTCCGGGGCCGGGGGATGAGCAGTTCTTC
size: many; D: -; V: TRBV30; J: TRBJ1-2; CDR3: CAWTRNYGYTF; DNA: TGTGCCTGGACCCGGAACTATGGCTACACCTTC
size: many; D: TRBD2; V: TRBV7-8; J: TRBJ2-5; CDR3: CASSLELAGVPQETQYF; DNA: TGTGCCAGCAGCTTAGAGCTAGCGGGGGTTCCGCAAGAGACCCAGTACTTC
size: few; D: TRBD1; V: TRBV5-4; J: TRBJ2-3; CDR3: CASSPDRGRDTQYF; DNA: TGTGCCAGCAGCCCCGACAGGGGGCGAGATACGCAGTATTTT
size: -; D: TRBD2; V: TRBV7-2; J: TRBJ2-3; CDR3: CASSLAGLAGDRTDTQYF; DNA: TGTGCCAGCAGCTTAGCCGGACTAGCGGGGGATCGCACAGATACGCAGTATTTT
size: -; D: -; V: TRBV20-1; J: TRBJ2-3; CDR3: CSARSQERNTQYF; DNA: TGCAGTGCTAGGAGCCAGGAGAGAAATACGCAGTATTTT
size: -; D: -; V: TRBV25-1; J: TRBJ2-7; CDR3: CASSRGGEQYF; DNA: TGTGCCAGCAGTCGGGGAGGCGAGCAGTACTTC
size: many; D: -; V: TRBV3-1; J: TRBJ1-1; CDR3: CASSRNEGSGRYTEAFF; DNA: TGTGCCAGCAGCCGAAACGAGGGAAGTGGGAGGTACACTGAAGCTTTCTTT
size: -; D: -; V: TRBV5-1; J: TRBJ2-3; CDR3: CASSLTPSRTDTQYF; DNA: TGCGCCAGCAGCTTGACTCCCAGTCGCACAGATACGCAGTATTTT
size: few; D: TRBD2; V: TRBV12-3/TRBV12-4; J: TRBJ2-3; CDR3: CASSPRDGGGTQYF; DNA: TGTGCCAGCAGTCCTCGGGACGGCGGGGGTACGCAGTATTTT
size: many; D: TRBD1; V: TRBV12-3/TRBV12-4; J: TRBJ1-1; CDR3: CASRFRDRVTEAFF; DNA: TGTGCCAGCAGATTCCGGGACAGGGTTACTGAAGCTTTCTTT
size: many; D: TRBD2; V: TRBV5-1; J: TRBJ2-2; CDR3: CASSHTSGNTGELFF; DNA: TGCGCCAGCAGCCACACTAGCGGCAACACCGGGGAGCTGTTTTTT
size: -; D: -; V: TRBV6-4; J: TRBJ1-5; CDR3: CASSVGPNQPQHF; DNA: TGTGCCAGCAGTGTAGGGCCCAATCAGCCCCAGCATTTT
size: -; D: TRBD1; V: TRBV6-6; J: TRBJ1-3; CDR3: CASSTHGTGRGTIYF; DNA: TGTGCCAGCAGTACTCATGGGACAGGCCGGGGCACCATATATTTT
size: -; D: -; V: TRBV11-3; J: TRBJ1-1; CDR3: CASSSRAGGGTEAFF; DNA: TGTGCCAGCAGCTCCCGGGCCGGGGGTGGCACTGAAGCTTTCTTT
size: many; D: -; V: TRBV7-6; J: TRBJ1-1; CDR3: CASSPGREGSGFF; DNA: TGTGCCAGCAGCCCCGGGCGGGAGGGCTCTGGTTTCTTT
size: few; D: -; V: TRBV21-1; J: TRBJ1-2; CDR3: CASSQDTLGYTF; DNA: TGTGCCAGCAGCCAGGACACTCTCGGCTACACCTTC
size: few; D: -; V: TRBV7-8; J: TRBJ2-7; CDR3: CASSLSGLYEQYF; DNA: TGTGCCAGCAGCCTCAGCGGGCTATACGAGCAGTACTTC